This paragraph covers one TCR beta chain sequence. Participants reported their clinical history, and cohort assignment relied on those reports. In Cohort 3, a recovered donor had either two negative PCRs, clearance, or symptom resolution. This sample stems from a study of blood T cell repertoires in COVID-19. About the research overall: Whether acute or convalescent, the COVID-19 samples came from the United States, Italy and Spain. Sources were T cells, B-cell-depleted T cells, or PBMCs; the material itself was cDNA or gDNA.

Sequencing used immunoSEQ multiplex PCR; TCRdb keeps in-frame clones, though not all of them. The sample has some 350,000 clones; about 90% are singletons. Germline loops: CDR1 MNHEY, CDR2 SVGAGI. CDR3 length equals 14 residues. The V and J ends lost 6 bases and 4 bases respectively, with 12 bases between them. The sample comprised PBMCs or T cells enriched from blood (not recorded which). The chain combines TRBV6-5 with TRBJ2-2; D is possibly TRBD1 (6 bases). The sequence was collected from a woman in her thirties who had recovered from COVID-19. CDR3 DNA: TGTGCCAGCAGCGGACAGAGACGCACCGGGGAGCTGTTTTTT. It specifies CASSGQRRTGELFF.